This entry describes one T cell receptor (beta chain). In the authors' workflow: Quantification of nucleated cells was approximated via reference gene primer amplification. Some clones are missing from TCRdb's copy, which holds only in-frame ones; the method was immunoSEQ multiplex PCR. That table furnishes V, J and clone size, whereas the DNA furnished D and trimming. The table has more than 200,000 clones, approximately 79% seen once. The entry originates in a study of blood T cell repertoires in COVID-19. Study in general: PBMCs, B-cell-depleted T cells, or T cells provided the cDNA or gDNA that made up the material.

Germline values: CDR1 MNHEY, CDR2 SVGEGT. This CDR3 spans 14 amino acids. V was trimmed by 6 bases and J by 5 bases, leaving 16 bases between them. This sequence was found in a woman between 40 and 55 years old with active or convalescent COVID-19. Sequencing was carried out using peripheral blood. This chain connects TRBV6-2 or TRBV6-3 to TRBJ2-5; D may be TRBD2 (5 bases). CDR3 sequence: CASSSPRGQETQYF. In nucleotides, the CDR3 is TGTGCCAGCAGCTCACCCCGGGGTCAGGAGACCCAGTACTTC.